This T cell receptor beta chain came from a study of shared clonotypes between healthy human individuals. Here immunoSEQ multiplex PCR was the method, and the copy in TCRdb shows in-frame clones only, minus some. The sample holds millions of clones; over 85% are singletons and the top ten take more than 0.1%. CDR1 and CDR2 from the germline V gene are ENHRY and SYGVKD. CDR3 size: 13 residues. The V and J ends lost 0 bases and 4 bases respectively, with 6 bases between them. Source material: naive CD4+ T cells sorted from blood. Subset described: CD45RA+ positively selected. The TCR comes from a man younger than 30 in good health. The chain couples TRBV10-3 to TRBJ1-1; the D is unclear. CDR3 amino acids: CAISESQATEAFF. CDR3 bases: TGTGCCATCAGTGAGTCGCAGGCCACTGAAGCTTTCTTT.